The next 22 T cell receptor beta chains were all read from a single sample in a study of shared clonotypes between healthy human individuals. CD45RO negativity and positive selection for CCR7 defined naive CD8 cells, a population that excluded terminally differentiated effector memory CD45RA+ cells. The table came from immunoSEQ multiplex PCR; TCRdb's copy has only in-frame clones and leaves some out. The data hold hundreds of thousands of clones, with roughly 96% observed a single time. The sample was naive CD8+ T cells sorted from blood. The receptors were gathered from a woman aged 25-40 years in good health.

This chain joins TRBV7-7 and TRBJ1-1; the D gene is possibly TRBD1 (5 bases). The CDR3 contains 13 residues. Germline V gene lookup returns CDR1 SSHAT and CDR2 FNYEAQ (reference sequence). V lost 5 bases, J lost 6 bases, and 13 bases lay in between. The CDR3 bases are TGTGCCAGCAGCCTAAAAGCGGGGGCTGAAGCTTTCTTT. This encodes CASSLKAGAEAFF.

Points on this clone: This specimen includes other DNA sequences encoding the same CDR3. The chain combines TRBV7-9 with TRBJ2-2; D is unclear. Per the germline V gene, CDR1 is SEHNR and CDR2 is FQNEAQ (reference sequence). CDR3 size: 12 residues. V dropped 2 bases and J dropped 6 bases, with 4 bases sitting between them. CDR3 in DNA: TGTGCCAGCAGCTTACGTCCCGGGGAGCTGTTTTTT. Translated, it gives CASSLRPGELFF.

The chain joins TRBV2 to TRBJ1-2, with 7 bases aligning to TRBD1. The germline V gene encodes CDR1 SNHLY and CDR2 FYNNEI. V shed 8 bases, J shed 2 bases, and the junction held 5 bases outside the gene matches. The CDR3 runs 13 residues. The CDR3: CASVGTENYGYTF. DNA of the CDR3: TGTGCCAGCGTGGGGACAGAAAACTATGGCTACACCTTC.

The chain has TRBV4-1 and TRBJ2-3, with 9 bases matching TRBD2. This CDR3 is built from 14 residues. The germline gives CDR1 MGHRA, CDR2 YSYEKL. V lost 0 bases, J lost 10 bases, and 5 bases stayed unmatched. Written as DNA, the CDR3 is TGCGCCAGCAGCCAAGATGGTAGCGGGAGCGCGCAGTATTTT. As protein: CASSQDGSGSAQYF.

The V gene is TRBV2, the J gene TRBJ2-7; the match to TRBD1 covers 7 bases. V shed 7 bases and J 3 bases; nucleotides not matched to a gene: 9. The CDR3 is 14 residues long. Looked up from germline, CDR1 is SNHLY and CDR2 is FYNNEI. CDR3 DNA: TGTGCCAGCAAAGGGACAGTGGGAAACTACGAGCAGTACTTC. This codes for CASKGTVGNYEQYF.

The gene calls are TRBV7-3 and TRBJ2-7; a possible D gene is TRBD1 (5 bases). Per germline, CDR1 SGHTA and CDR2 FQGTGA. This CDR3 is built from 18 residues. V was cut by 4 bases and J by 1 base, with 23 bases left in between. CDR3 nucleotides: TGTGCCAGCAGCTCCGATGACATGACAGAAGCTTTATCCTACGAGCAGTACTTC. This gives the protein CASSSDDMTEALSYEQYF.

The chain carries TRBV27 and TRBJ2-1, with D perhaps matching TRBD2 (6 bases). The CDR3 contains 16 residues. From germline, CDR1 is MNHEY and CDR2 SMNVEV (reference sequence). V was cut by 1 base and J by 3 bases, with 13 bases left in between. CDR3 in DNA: TGTGCCAGCAGTTTATTAGGCGGGAAACGCTACAATGAGCAGTTCTTC. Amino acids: CASSLLGGKRYNEQFF.

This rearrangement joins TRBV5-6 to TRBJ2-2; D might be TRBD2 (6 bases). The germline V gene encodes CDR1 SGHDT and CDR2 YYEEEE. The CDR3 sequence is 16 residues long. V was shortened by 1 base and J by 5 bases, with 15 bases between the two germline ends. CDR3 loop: CASSLRRELRTGELFF. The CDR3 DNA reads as TGTGCCAGCAGCTTGCGTCGGGAGTTGAGGACCGGGGAGCTGTTTTTT. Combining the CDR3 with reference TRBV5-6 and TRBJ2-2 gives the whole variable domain DAGVTQSPTHLIKTRGQQVTLRCSPKSGHDTVSWYQQALGQGPQFIFQYYEEEERQRGNFPDRFSGHQFPNYSSELNVNALLLGDSALYLCASSLRRELRTGELFFGEGSRLTVL.

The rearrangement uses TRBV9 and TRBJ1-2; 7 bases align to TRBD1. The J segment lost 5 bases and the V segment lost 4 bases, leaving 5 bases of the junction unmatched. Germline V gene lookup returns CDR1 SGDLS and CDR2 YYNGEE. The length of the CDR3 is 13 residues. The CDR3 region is CASSPGGIYGYTF. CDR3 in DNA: TGTGCCAGCAGCCCAGGGGGGATTTATGGCTACACCTTC.

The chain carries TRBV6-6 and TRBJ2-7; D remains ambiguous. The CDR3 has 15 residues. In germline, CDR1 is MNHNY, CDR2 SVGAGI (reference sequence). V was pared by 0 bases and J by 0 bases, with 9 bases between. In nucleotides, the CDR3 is TGTGCCAGCAGTTACTCGAAACCGCCCTCCTACGAGCAGTACTTC. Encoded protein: CASSYSKPPSYEQYF.

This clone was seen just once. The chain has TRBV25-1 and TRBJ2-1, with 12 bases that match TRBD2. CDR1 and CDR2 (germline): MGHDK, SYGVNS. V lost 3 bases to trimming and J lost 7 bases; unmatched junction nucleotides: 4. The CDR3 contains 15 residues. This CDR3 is CASSDWTSGINEQFF. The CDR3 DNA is TGTGCCAGCAGTGATTGGACTAGCGGGATTAATGAGCAGTTCTTC.

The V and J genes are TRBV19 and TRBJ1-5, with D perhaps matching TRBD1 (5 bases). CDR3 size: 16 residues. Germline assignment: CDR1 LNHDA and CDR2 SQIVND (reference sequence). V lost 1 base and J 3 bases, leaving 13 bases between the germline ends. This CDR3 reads CASSIVGGTVNQPQHF. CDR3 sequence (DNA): TGTGCCAGTAGTATAGTTGGCGGGACCGTCAATCAGCCCCAGCATTTT. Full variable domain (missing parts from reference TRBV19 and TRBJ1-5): DGGITQSPKYLFRKEGQNVTLSCEQNLNHDAMYWYRQDPGQGLRLIYYSQIVNDFQKGDIAEGYSVSREKKESFPLTVTSAQKNPTAFYLCASSIVGGTVNQPQHFGDGTRLSIL.

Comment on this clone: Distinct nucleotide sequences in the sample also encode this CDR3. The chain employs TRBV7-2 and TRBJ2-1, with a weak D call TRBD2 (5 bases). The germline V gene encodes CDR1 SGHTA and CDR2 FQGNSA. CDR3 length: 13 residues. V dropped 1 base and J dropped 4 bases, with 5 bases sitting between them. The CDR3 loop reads CASSLGLYNEQFF. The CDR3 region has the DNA TGTGCCAGCAGCTTAGGACTATACAATGAGCAGTTCTTC.

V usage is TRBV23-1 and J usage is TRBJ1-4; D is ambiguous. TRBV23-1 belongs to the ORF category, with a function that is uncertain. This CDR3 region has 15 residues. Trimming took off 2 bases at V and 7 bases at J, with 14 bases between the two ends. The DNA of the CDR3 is TGCGCCAGCAGTCAACCTACGGCGGAGTTTGAAAAACTGTTTTTT. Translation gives CASSQPTAEFEKLFF.

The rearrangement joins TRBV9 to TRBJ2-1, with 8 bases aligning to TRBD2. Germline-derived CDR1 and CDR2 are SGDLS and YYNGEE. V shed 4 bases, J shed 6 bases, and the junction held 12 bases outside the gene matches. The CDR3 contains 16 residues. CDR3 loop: CASSPAWLAGGNEQFF. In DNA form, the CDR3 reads TGTGCCAGCAGCCCCGCGTGGCTAGCGGGTGGCAATGAGCAGTTCTTC.

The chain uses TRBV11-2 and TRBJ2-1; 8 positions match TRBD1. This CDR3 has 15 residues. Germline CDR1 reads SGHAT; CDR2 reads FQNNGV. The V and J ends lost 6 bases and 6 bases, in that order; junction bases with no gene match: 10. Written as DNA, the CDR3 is TGTGCCAGCAGTTTACAGGGGGGACCAGGCAATGAGCAGTTCTTC. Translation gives CASSLQGGPGNEQFF.

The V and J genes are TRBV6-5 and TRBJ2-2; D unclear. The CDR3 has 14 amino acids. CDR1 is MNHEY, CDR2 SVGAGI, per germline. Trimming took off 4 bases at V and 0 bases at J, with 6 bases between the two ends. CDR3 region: CASSFLTNTGELFF. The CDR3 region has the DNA TGTGCCAGCAGTTTCCTTACGAACACCGGGGAGCTGTTTTTT.

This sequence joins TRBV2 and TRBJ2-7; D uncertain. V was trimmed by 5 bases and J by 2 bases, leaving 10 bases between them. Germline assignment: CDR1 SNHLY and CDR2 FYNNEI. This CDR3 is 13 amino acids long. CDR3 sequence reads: CASSHPLTYEQYF. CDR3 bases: TGTGCCAGCAGTCACCCCCTAACCTACGAGCAGTACTTC.

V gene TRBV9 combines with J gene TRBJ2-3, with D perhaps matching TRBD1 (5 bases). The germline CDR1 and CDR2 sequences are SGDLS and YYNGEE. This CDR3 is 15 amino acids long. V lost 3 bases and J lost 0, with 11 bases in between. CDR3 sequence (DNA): TGTGCCAGCAGCGGCTCCCAGGGAAGCACAGATACGCAGTATTTT. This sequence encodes CASSGSQGSTDTQYF.

The CDR3 reads CASSLKGMYTEAFF. CDR3 in DNA: TGTGCCAGCAGTTTGAAGGGAATGTACACTGAAGCTTTCTTT. The rearrangement joins TRBV28 to TRBJ1-1; no clear D gene. The CDR3 consists of 14 residues. Trimming took off 3 bases at V and 3 bases at J, with 11 bases between the two ends. Germline CDR1 MDHEN, CDR2 SYDVKM.

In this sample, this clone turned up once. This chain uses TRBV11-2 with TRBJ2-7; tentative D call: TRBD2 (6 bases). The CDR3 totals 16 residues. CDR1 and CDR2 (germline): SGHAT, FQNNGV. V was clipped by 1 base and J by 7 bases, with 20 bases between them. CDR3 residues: CASSLAGLAGPREQYF. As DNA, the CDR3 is TGTGCCAGCAGCTTAGCGGGCTTGGCGGGACCCAGAGAGCAGTACTTC.

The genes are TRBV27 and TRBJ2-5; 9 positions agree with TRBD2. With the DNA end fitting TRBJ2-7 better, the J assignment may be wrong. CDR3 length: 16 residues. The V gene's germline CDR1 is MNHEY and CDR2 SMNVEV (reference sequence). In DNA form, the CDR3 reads TGTGCCAGCAGTTTCGGGGCGGGAGGGCCCTCCTACGAGCAGTACTTC. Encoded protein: CASSFGAGGPSYEQYF.